One sample yielded the 25 T cell receptor beta chains listed below, sequenced in a study of OX40 agonist ivuxolimab in advanced cancers. Sequencing was performed with immunoSEQ multiplex PCR; in TCRdb, only in-frame clones are kept and a portion is missing. The table shows about 43,000 clones, with 75% to 85% occurring only once. The sequencing here drew on CD4+ or CD8+ T cells sorted from blood, taken in a trial of the OX40 agonist ivuxolimab. These receptors were taken from an adult with an advanced solid tumor such as melanoma, head and neck, liver or kidney cancer.

The chain combines TRBV5-1 with TRBJ2-5; no reliable D call. The germline gives CDR1 SGHRS, CDR2 YFSETQ. V dropped 0 bases and J dropped 5 bases, with 11 bases sitting between them. The CDR3 sequence is 14 residues long. CDR3 loop: CASSLGSQAETQYF. The CDR3 DNA sequence: TGCGCCAGCAGCTTGGGAAGCCAGGCGGAGACCCAGTACTTC.

The chain couples TRBV5-1 to TRBJ2-7; D is perhaps TRBD1 (5 bases). V lost 1 base and J 7 bases, leaving 18 bases between the germline ends. The germline gives CDR1 SGHRS, CDR2 YFSETQ. The CDR3 is 15 residues long. The CDR3 spells CASSLSQGTWREQYF. For the CDR3, the DNA is TGCGCCAGCAGCTTGAGCCAGGGTACGTGGCGGGAGCAGTACTTC.

The table lists this clone with a count of one. This chain uses TRBV4-1 with TRBJ2-3; 9 positions match TRBD2. In germline, CDR1 is MGHRA, CDR2 YSYEKL. Trimming removed 1 base from V and 4 bases from J; junction bases left unmatched: 9. This CDR3 region has 17 residues. The CDR3: CASSQVLVREGPDTQYF. The CDR3 DNA reads as TGCGCCAGCAGCCAAGTGTTAGTGCGGGAGGGCCCAGATACGCAGTATTTT.

This chain links TRBV7-2 with TRBJ2-6, with a weak D call TRBD1 (5 bases). The CDR3 sequence is 15 residues long. The germline V gene has CDR1 SGHTA and CDR2 FQGNSA. Deletions cut 2 bases from V and 3 bases from J, with 8 bases between. The CDR3 sequence: CASSLQGLGANVLTF. In DNA form, the CDR3 reads TGTGCCAGCAGCTTACAGGGTCTTGGGGCCAACGTCCTGACTTTC.

The chain employs TRBV12-5 and TRBJ2-1, with 13 bases that match TRBD2. Germline-derived CDR1 and CDR2 are LGHNT and FRNRAP. With 9 bases clipped from V and 7 bases from J, the junction kept 9 bases outside the gene matches. The CDR3 is made up of 15 amino acids. CDR3 loop: CASALGLAGENEQFF. The CDR3 nucleotides read TGTGCTAGCGCCCTCGGACTAGCGGGGGAAAATGAGCAGTTCTTC.

The chain carries TRBV27 and TRBJ2-7; 9 positions agree with TRBD2. After removal of 7 bases from V and 4 bases from J, the junction contained 14 bases not matched to a gene. From germline, CDR1 is MNHEY and CDR2 SMNVEV (reference sequence). The CDR3 runs to 16 residues. The chain's CDR3 is CASIPMAGGMGYEQYF. CDR3 sequence (DNA): TGTGCCAGCATTCCAATGGCGGGAGGGATGGGATACGAGCAGTACTTC.

The gene calls are TRBV5-4 and TRBJ2-2, with 11 nucleotides matching TRBD1. V was clipped by 6 bases and J by 4 bases; unmatched bases: 8. The CDR3 spans 16 residues. CDR1 is SGHNT, CDR2 YYREEE, per germline (reference sequence). CDR3 sequence (DNA): TGTGCCAGCAAAAGCCGGGACAGGGGGGCCACCGGGGAGCTGTTTTTT. It encodes CASKSRDRGATGELFF. The variable domain in full, with the rest retrieved from reference TRBV5-4 and TRBJ2-2, is ETGVTQSPTHLIKTRGQQVTLRCSSQSGHNTVSWYQQALGQGPQFIFQYYREEENGRGNFPPRFSGLQFPNYSSELNVNALELDDSALYLCASKSRDRGATGELFFGEGSRLTVL.

In regard to this clone: One junction end does not reproduce the germline sequence, and a read error may be involved. The CDR3 DNA sequence: TGTGCTAGCAGCTCTAGAGCGGGAGGCCCACAAGAGACCCAGTACTTC. It codes for CASSSRAGGPQETQYF. The rearrangement uses TRBV7-7 and TRBJ2-5; 9 nucleotides align to TRBD2. Germline loops: CDR1 SSHAT, CDR2 FNYEAQ (reference sequence). The CDR3 has 16 residues.

This clone was recorded once. This sequence joins TRBV6-6 and TRBJ1-2; no definite D call. Germline values: CDR1 MNHNY, CDR2 SVGAGI (reference sequence). CDR3 length: 13 amino acids. V gave up 6 bases and J gave up 8 bases, with 16 bases separating them. The CDR3 loop reads CASRDPETEGYTF. The CDR3 DNA reads as TGTGCCAGCAGAGACCCTGAGACGGAAGGCTACACCTTC.

The V call is TRBV6-5, the J call TRBJ2-4; 12 bases fit TRBD1. The CDR3 is made up of 15 amino acids. CDR1 MNHEY and CDR2 SVGAGI come from the germline V gene. The V segment lost 5 bases and the J segment 9 bases; nucleotides outside the gene matches: 8. CDR3: CASSLGTGGFSIQYF. The CDR3 region has the DNA TGTGCCAGCAGTCTCGGGACAGGGGGCTTCAGCATTCAGTACTTC.

Points on this clone: Other DNA sequences from this sample encode an identical CDR3 as well. The rearrangement joins TRBV18 to TRBJ1-6; maybe TRBD1 (5 bases). The V and J ends lost 3 bases and 1 base respectively, with 7 bases between them. Germline lookup yields CDR1 KGHSH and CDR2 LQKENI. The CDR3 has 15 amino acids. The CDR3 loop reads CASSPGGSYNSPLHF. DNA for the CDR3: TGTGCCAGCTCACCCGGGGGGTCCTATAATTCACCCCTCCACTTT.

The chain carries TRBV2 and TRBJ1-1; tentatively, D is TRBD1 (5 bases). The length of the CDR3 is 13 residues. Per the germline V gene, CDR1 is SNHLY and CDR2 is FYNNEI. Trimming took 4 bases from V and 2 from J, leaving 8 bases between them. For the CDR3, the DNA is TGTGCCAGCAGTGGACAGATCAACACTGAAGCTTTCTTT. Protein sequence: CASSGQINTEAFF.

The chain carries TRBV7-2 and TRBJ1-6; 7 bases are shared with TRBD1. Germline CDR1 and CDR2: SGHTA and FQGNSA. This CDR3 is 15 amino acids long. Unmatched junction bases numbered 4, after V lost 1 base and J lost 7 bases. The CDR3 sequence is CASSLDYRGNSPLHF. DNA of the CDR3: TGTGCCAGCAGCTTAGATTACAGGGGAAATTCACCCCTCCACTTT. Together with reference TRBV7-2 and TRBJ1-6, the CDR3 gives the full variable domain: GAGVSQSPSNKVTEKGKDVELRCDPISGHTALYWYRQSLGQGLEFLIYFQGNSAPDKSGLPSDRFSAERTGGSVSTLTIQRTQQEDSAVYLCASSLDYRGNSPLHFGNGTRLTVT.

The chain employs TRBV4-1 and TRBJ2-2, with TRBD2 matching over 7 bases. This CDR3 region has 15 residues. V lost 0 bases to trimming and J lost 3 bases; unmatched junction nucleotides: 1. The germline V gene has CDR1 MGHRA and CDR2 YSYEKL. This CDR3 is CASSQETSHTGELFF. CDR3 DNA: TGCGCCAGCAGCCAAGAGACTAGCCACACCGGGGAGCTGTTTTTT.

A single count supports this clone. The chain recombines TRBV9 with TRBJ2-1; 9 bases fit TRBD2. This CDR3 is built from 16 residues. The J segment lost 5 bases and the V segment lost 0 bases, leaving 6 bases of the junction unmatched. CDR1 is SGDLS, CDR2 YYNGEE, per germline. In DNA form, the CDR3 reads TGTGCCAGCAGCGTAGGGCCTAGCGGGGTCAACAATGAGCAGTTCTTC. It encodes CASSVGPSGVNNEQFF. The full variable domain, rest sourced from reference TRBV9 and TRBJ2-1, is DSGVTQTPKHLITATGQRVTLRCSPRSGDLSVYWYQQSLDQGLQFLIQYYNGEERAKGNILERFSAQQFPDLHSELNLSSLELGDSALYFCASSVGPSGVNNEQFFGPGTRLTVL.

CDR3 bases: TGTGCCTTTGGGACATTGAACACCGGGGAGCTGTTTTTT. Translated, it gives CAFGTLNTGELFF. This chain uses TRBV10-3 with TRBJ2-2, with TRBD1 as a possible D gene (6 bases). In germline, CDR1 is ENHRY, CDR2 SYGVKD. V lost 11 bases, J lost 1 base, and 11 bases lay in between. The CDR3 runs 13 residues.

The chain uses TRBV6-1 and TRBJ2-7; the match to TRBD1 covers 8 bases. This CDR3 is 14 amino acids long. With 6 bases clipped from V and 2 bases from J, the junction kept 6 bases outside the gene matches. In germline, CDR1 is MNHNS, CDR2 SASEGT. CDR3 coding DNA: TGTGCCAGCAGGCAACCGACAGGGGCCTACGAGCAGTACTTC. As protein: CASRQPTGAYEQYF.

The CDR3 bases are TGTGCCAGCAACCGCAACCTACCCCTGAACACTGAAGCTTTCTTT. Its translation is CASNRNLPLNTEAFF. J is TRBJ1-1 and V is TRBV6-1; D not resolved. Trimming took off 7 bases at V and 0 bases at J, with 15 bases between the two ends. Per germline, CDR1 MNHNS and CDR2 SASEGT. The CDR3 runs to 15 residues.

The rearrangement joins TRBV30 to TRBJ2-7; either TRBD1 or TRBD2 may fit D (5 bases each). Trimming took off 2 bases at V and 6 bases at J, with 11 bases between the two ends. The CDR3 extends over 12 amino acids. CDR1 and CDR2 from the germline V gene are GTSNPN and SVGIG (reference sequence). The CDR3 loop reads CAWSPGASEQYF. DNA of the CDR3: TGTGCCTGGAGTCCCGGGGCCTCCGAGCAGTACTTC.

This clone was observed a handful of times. The V gene is TRBV5-4, the J gene TRBJ2-5; 10 bases fit TRBD2. Germline CDR1 reads SGHNT; CDR2 reads YYREEE (reference sequence). CDR3 size: 15 residues. The V gene end was trimmed by 4 bases and the J gene end by 5 bases; junction bases not matched to a gene: 8. CDR3 in DNA: TGTGCCAGCAGCATGGGACTAGCGAGTATGGAGACCCAGTACTTC. Its translation is CASSMGLASMETQYF.

This chain uses TRBV27 with TRBJ1-5; weak D call: TRBD1 (6 bases). This CDR3 spans 15 amino acids. Germline loops: CDR1 MNHEY, CDR2 SMNVEV (reference sequence). The germline V and J ends were trimmed by 2 bases and 4 bases, with 12 bases remaining between them. CDR3 DNA: TGTGCCAGCAGTTTAATGGGGCAGGGGAATCAGCCCCAGCATTTT. This codes for CASSLMGQGNQPQHF.

V and J are TRBV7-8 and TRBJ2-3; 12 nucleotides line up with TRBD2. The CDR3 has 15 residues. Germline V gives CDR1 SGHVS, CDR2 FQNEAQ. Germline trimming cut 4 bases from V and 8 bases from J; bases unmatched to any gene: 7. The chain's CDR3 is CASSSGTSGQTTQYF. Here the CDR3 DNA reads TGTGCCAGCAGCTCCGGGACTAGCGGGCAGACTACGCAGTATTTT.

In regard to this clone: The junction and the germline gene differ at one end; a read error may be behind it. The sample holds other DNA sequences that translate to the same CDR3. The genes are TRBV30 and TRBJ2-6; D is possibly TRBD1 (5 bases). The CDR3 totals 14 residues. Germline CDR1 reads GTSNPN; CDR2 reads SVGIG (reference sequence). DNA of the CDR3: TGTGCCTGGAACTCCCTAACTGGGGCCAATGTCCTGACTTTC. Encoded protein: CAWNSLTGANVLTF. The full variable domain, its missing parts supplied by reference TRBV30 and TRBJ2-6, is SQTIHQWPATLVQPVGSPLSLECTVEGTSNPNLYWYRQAAGRGLQLLFYSVGIGQISSEVPQNLSASRPQDRQFILSSKKLLLSDSGFYLCAWNSLTGANVLTFGAGSRLTVL.

The genes are TRBV11-2 and TRBJ2-1; 7 nucleotides line up with TRBD2. The CDR3 length is 13 residues. Germline V gene sequence: CDR1 SGHAT, CDR2 FQNNGV. The junction had 4 bases not matched to a gene; V was cut back by 7 bases and J by 4 bases. CDR3 in DNA: TGTGCCAGCACTAAGGGAGGGTACAATGAGCAGTTCTTC. Its translation is CASTKGGYNEQFF.

The rearrangement joins TRBV14 to TRBJ1-6; 9 positions agree with TRBD1. Germline loops: CDR1 SGHDN, CDR2 FVKESK. The CDR3 consists of 15 residues. After removal of 3 bases from V and 9 bases from J, the junction contained 6 bases not matched to a gene. The CDR3 sequence: CASSHTGTGTSPLHF. CDR3 bases: TGTGCCAGCAGCCACACCGGGACAGGGACTTCACCCCTCCACTTT.